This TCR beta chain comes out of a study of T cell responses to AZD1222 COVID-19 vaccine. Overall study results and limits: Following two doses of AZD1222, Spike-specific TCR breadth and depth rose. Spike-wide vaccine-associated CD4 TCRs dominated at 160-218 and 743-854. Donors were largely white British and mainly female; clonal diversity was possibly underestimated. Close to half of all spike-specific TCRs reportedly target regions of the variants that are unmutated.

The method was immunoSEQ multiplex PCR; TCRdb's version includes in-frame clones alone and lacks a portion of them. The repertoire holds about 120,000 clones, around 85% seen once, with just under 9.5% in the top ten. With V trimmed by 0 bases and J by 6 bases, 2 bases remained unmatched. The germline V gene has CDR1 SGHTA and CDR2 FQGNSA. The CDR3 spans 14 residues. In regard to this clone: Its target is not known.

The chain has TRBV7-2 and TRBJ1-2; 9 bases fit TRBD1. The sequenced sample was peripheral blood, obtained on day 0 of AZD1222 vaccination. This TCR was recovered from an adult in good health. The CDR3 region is CASSLATGGDGYTF. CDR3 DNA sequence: TGTGCCAGCAGCTTAGCCACAGGGGGCGATGGCTACACCTTC.